The sequence of this T cell receptor beta chain was determined in a study of glioma-infiltrating T cells after dendritic cell vaccination. Overall study: Dendritic cell vaccine was injected intradermally three times, biweekly.

CDR1 LNHDA and CDR2 SQIVND come from the germline V gene (reference sequence). The CDR3 totals 14 residues. Trimming took off 9 bases at V and 0 bases at J, with 12 bases between the two ends. Findings and caveats of the study: TCR clonality showed no direct relationship with survival.

Input was roughly 2.2 ug genomic DNA, or all available if less. Libraries were prepared by immunoSEQ multiplex PCR; TCRdb keeps only in-frame clonotypes and omits some of them. There are 93,000 or so clones in the sample; roughly 81% occur only once, and about an eighth lies in the top ten. This clone was counted between two and nine times. Its matching antigen is unknown. The chain is built from TRBV19 and TRBJ1-3, with D possibly matching TRBD1 (6 bases). The clonotype was recovered from a human donor with glioblastoma. The sequenced sample was blood, obtained before dendritic cell vaccination. The CDR3 nucleotides read TGTGCCAGCTCGAGGGGGGGCTCTGGAAACACCATATATTTT. It codes for CASSRGGSGNTIYF.